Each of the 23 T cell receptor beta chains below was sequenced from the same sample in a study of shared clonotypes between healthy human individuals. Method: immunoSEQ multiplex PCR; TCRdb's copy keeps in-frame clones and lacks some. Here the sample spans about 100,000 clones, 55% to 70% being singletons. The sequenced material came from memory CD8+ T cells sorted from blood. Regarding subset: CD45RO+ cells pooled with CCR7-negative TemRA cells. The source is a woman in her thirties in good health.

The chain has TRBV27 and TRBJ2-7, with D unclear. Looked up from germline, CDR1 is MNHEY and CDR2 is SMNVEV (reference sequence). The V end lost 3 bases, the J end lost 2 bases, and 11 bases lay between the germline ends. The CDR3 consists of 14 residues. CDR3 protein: CASSFSRGAYEQYF. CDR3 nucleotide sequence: TGTGCCAGCAGTTTCTCGCGCGGCGCCTACGAGCAGTACTTC.

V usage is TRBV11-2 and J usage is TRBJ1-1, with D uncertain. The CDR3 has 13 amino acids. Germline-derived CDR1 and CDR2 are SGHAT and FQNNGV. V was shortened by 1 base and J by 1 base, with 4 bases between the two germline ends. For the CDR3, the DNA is TGTGCCAGCAGCTTAGCCCAGAACACTGAAGCTTTCTTT. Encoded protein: CASSLAQNTEAFF.

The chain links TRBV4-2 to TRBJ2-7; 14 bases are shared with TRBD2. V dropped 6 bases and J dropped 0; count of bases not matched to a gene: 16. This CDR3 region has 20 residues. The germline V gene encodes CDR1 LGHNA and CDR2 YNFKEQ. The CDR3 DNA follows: TGTGCCAGCAGTCCACAAACCCGTCCCGGGACTAGCGGGAGCTCCTACGAGCAGTACTTC. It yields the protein CASSPQTRPGTSGSSYEQYF.

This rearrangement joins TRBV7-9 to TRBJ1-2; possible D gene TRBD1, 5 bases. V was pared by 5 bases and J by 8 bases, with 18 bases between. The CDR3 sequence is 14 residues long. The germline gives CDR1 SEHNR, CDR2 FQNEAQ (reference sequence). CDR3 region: CASSPVGGIGGYTF. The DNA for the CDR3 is TGTGCCAGCAGCCCCGTCGGGGGGATCGGCGGCTACACCTTC. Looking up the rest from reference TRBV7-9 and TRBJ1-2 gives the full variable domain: DTGVSQNPRHKITKRGQNVTFRCDPISEHNRLYWYRQTLGQGPEFLTYFQNEAQLEKSRLLSDRFSAERPKGSFSTLEIQRTEQGDSAMYLCASSPVGGIGGYTFGSGTRLTVV.

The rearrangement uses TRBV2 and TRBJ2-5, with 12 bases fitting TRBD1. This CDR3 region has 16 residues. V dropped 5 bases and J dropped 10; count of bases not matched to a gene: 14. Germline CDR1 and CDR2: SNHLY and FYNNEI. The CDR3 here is CASSSGTGGFEARQYF. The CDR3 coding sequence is TGTGCCAGCAGTTCCGGGACAGGGGGCTTTGAGGCGCGCCAGTACTTC.

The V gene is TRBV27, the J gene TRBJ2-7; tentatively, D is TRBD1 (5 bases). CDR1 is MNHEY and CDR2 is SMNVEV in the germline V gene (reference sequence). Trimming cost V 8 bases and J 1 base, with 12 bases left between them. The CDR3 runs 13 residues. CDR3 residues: CASLKAGSYEQYF. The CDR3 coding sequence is TGTGCCAGCCTTAAAGCAGGGTCCTACGAGCAGTACTTC.

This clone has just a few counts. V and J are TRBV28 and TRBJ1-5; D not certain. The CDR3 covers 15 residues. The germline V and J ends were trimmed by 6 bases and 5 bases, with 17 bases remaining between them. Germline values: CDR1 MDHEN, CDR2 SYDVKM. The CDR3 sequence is CASSIITTRYQPQHF. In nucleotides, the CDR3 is TGTGCCAGCAGCATTATCACGACGCGGTATCAGCCCCAGCATTTT. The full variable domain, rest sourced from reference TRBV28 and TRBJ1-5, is DVKVTQSSRYLVKRTGEKVFLECVQDMDHENMFWYRQDPGLGLRLIYFSYDVKMKEKGDIPEGYSVSREKKERFSLILESASTNQTSMYLCASSIITTRYQPQHFGDGTRLSIL.

The CDR3 DNA reads TGTGCCAGCAGCTCCGTGCTAGGTTACGCGTACGAGCAGTACTTC. This codes for CASSSVLGYAYEQYF. The rearrangement links TRBV7-6 to TRBJ2-7; D unclear. CDR3 length: 15 amino acids. Germline loops: CDR1 SGHVS, CDR2 FNYEAQ. V lost 4 bases and J 4 bases, leaving 17 bases between the germline ends.

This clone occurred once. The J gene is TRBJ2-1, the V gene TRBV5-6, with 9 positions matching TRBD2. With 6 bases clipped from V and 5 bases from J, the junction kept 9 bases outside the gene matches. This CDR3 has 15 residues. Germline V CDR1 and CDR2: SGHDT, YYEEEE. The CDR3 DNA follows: TGTGCCAGCACCCTCCTGCGGGAGGGTGACAATGAGCAGTTCTTC. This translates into CASTLLREGDNEQFF.

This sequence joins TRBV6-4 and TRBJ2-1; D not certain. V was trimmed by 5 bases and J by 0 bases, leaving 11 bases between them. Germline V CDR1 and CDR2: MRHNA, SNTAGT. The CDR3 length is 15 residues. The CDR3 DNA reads TGTGCCAGCAGTAGTACAGAGAGCTCCTACAATGAGCAGTTCTTC. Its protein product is CASSSTESSYNEQFF.

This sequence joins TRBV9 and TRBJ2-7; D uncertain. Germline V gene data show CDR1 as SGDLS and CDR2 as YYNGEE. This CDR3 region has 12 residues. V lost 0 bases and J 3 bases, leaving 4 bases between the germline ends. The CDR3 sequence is CASSVAVYEQYF. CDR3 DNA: TGTGCCAGCAGCGTAGCGGTCTACGAGCAGTACTTC. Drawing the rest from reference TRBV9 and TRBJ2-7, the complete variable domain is DSGVTQTPKHLITATGQRVTLRCSPRSGDLSVYWYQQSLDQGLQFLIQYYNGEERAKGNILERFSAQQFPDLHSELNLSSLELGDSALYFCASSVAVYEQYFGPGTRLTVT.

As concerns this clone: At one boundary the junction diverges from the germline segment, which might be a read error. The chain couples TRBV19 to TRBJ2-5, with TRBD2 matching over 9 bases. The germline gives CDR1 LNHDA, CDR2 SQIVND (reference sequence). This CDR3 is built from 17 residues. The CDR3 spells CTSSTGTSFLPGETQYF. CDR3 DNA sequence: TGTACCAGTAGCACCGGGACTAGCTTTTTGCCGGGAGAGACCCAGTACTTC.

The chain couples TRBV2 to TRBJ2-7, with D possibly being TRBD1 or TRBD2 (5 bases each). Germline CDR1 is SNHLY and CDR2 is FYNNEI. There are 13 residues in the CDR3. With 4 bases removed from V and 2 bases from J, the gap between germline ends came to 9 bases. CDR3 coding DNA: TGTGCCAGCAGTGTAGAGGGGCCCTACGAGCAGTACTTC. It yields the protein CASSVEGPYEQYF.

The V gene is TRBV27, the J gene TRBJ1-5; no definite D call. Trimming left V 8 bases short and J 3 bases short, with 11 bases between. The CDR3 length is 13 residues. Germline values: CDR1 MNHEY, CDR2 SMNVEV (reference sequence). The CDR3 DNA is TGTGCCAGCGCTTCTATGGACAATCAGCCCCAGCATTTT. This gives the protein CASASMDNQPQHF.

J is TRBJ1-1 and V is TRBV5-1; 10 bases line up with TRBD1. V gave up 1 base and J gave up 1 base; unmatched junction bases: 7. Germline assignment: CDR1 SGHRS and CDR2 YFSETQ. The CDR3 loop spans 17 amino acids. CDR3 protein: CASSLWRQGAQNTEAFF. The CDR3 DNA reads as TGCGCCAGCAGCTTGTGGAGACAGGGGGCGCAGAACACTGAAGCTTTCTTT.

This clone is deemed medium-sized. The CDR3 nucleotides read TGTGCCAGCAGTTACGGGACTAGCGACACCGGGGAGCTGTTTTTT. Translation: CASSYGTSDTGELFF. The chain couples TRBV6-5 to TRBJ2-2, with 10 bases aligning to TRBD2. Germline CDR1 and CDR2: MNHEY and SVGAGI. There are 15 residues in the CDR3. V was pared by 2 bases and J by 3 bases, with 0 bases of the junction left unmatched.

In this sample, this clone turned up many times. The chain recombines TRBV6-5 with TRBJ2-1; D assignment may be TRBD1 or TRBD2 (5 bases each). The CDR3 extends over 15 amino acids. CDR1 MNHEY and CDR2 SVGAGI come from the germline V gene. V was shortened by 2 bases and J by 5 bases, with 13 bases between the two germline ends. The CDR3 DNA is TGTGCCAGCAGTTACACCGGGACCGCGCACAATGAGCAGTTCTTC. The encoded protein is CASSYTGTAHNEQFF.

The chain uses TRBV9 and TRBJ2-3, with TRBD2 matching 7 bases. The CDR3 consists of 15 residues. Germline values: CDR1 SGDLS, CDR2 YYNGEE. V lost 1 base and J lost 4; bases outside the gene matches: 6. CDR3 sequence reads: CASSVLAGEPDTQYF. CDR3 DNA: TGTGCCAGCAGCGTATTGGCGGGAGAGCCAGATACGCAGTATTTT.

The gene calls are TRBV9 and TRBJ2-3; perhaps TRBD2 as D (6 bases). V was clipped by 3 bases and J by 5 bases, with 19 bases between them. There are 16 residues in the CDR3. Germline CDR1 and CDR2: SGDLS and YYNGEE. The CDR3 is CASSGGGVTVGDTQYF. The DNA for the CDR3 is TGTGCCAGCAGCGGAGGAGGGGTCACGGTGGGAGATACGCAGTATTTT.

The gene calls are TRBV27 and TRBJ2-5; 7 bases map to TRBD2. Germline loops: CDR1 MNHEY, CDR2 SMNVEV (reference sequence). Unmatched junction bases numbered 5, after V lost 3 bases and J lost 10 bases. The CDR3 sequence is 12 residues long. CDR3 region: CASSLARGDQYF. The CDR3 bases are TGTGCCAGCAGTTTGGCCCGGGGGGACCAGTACTTC.

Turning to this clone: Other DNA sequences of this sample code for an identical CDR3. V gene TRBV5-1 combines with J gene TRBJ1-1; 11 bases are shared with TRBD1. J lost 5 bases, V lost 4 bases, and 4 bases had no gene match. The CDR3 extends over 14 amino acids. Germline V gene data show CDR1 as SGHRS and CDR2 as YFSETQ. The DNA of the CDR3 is TGCGCCAGCAGCCCAGGGACAGGGGGTACTGAAGCTTTCTTT. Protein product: CASSPGTGGTEAFF. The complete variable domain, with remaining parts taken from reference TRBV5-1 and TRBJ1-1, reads KAGVTQTPRYLIKTRGQQVTLSCSPISGHRSVSWYQQTPGQGLQFLFEYFSETQRNKGNFPGRFSGRQFSNSRSEMNVSTLELGDSALYLCASSPGTGGTEAFFGQGTRLTVV.

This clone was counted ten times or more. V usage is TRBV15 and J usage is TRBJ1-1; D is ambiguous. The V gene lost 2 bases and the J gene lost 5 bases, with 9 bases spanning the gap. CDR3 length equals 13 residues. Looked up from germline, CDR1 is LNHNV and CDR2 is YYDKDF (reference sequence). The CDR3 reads CATSRRGGTEAFF. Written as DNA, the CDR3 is TGTGCCACCAGCAGACGTGGAGGGACTGAAGCTTTCTTT. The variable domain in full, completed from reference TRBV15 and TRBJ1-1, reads DAMVIQNPRYQVTQFGKPVTLSCSQTLNHNVMYWYQQKSSQAPKLLFHYYDKDFNNEADTPDNFQSRRPNTSFCFLDIRSPGLGDTAMYLCATSRRGGTEAFFGQGTRLTVV.

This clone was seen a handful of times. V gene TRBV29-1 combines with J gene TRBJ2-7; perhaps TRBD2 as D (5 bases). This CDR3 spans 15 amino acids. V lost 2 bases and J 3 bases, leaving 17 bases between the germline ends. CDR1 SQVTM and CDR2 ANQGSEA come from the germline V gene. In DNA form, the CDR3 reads TGCAGCGTTGAACTTACGGGGTCACTCAGCTACGAGCAGTACTTC. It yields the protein CSVELTGSLSYEQYF.